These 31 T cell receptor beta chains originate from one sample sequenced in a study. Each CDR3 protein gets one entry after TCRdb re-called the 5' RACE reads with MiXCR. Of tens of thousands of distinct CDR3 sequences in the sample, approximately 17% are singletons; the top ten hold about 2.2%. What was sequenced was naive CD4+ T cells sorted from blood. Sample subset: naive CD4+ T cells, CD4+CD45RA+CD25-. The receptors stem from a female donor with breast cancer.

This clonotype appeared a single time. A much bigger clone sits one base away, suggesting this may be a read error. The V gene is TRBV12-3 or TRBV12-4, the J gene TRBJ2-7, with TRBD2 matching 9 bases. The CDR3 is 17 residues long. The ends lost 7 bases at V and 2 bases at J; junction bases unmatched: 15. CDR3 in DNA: TGTGCCAGCACCTCTGGACGACTAGCGGAGGTAACCTACGAGCAGTACTTC. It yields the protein CASTSGRLAEVTYEQYF.

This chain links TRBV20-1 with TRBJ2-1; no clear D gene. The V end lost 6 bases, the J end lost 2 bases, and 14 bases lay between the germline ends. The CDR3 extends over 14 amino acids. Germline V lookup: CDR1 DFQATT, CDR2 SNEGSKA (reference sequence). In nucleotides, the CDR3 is TGCAGTGCGACCGAGAAGGCGGCCTACAATGAGCAGTTCTTC. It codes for CSATEKAAYNEQFF.

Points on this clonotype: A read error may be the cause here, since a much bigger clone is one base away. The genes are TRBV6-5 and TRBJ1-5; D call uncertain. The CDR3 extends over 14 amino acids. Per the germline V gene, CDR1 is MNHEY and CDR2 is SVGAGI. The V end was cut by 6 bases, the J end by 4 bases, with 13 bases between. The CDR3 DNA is TGTGCCAGCAGACGCGCGGTGGGTAATCAGCCCCAGCATTTT. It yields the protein CASRRAVGNQPQHF.

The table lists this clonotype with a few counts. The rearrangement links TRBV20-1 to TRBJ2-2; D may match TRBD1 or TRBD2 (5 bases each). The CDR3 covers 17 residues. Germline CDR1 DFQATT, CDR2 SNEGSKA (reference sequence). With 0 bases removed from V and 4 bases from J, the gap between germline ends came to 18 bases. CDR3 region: CSARDWSRGEPTGELFF. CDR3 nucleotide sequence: TGCAGTGCTAGAGATTGGTCCCGAGGGGAACCCACCGGGGAGCTGTTTTTT.

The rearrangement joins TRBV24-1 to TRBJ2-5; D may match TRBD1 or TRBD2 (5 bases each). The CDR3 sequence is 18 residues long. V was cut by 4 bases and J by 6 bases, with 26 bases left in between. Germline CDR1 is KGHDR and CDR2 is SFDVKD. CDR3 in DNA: TGTGCCACCAGTGAACCAAAGGGGAAAGGAGGCTTCCCGCAGACCCAGTACTTC. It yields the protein CATSEPKGKGGFPQTQYF.

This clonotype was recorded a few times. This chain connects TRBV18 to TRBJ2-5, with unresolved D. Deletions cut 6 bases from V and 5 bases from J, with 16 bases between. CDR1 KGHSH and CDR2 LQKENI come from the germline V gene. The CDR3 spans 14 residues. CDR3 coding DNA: TGTGCCAGCTCGCCTCGATTGGAAGGGGAGACCCAGTACTTC. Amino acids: CASSPRLEGETQYF.

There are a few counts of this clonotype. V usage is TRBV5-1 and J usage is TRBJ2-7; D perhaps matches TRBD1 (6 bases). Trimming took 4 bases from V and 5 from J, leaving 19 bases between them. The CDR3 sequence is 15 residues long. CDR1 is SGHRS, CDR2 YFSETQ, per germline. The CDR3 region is CASSLGQPGADEQYF. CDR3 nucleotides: TGCGCCAGCAGCCTCGGACAGCCCGGGGCCGACGAGCAGTACTTC.

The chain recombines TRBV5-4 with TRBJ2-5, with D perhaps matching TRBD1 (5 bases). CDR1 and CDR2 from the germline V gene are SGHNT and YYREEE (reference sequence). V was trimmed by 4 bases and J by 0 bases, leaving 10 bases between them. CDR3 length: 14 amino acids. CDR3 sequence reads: CASSRGGYQETQYF. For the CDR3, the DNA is TGTGCCAGCAGCAGGGGTGGTTACCAAGAGACCCAGTACTTC.

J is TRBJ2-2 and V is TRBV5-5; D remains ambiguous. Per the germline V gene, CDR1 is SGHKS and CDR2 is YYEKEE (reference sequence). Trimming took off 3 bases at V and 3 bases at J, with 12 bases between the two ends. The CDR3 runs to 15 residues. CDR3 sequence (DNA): TGTGCCAGCAGCTCGTTCGACTCCGACACCGGGGAGCTGTTTTTT. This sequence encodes CASSSFDSDTGELFF.

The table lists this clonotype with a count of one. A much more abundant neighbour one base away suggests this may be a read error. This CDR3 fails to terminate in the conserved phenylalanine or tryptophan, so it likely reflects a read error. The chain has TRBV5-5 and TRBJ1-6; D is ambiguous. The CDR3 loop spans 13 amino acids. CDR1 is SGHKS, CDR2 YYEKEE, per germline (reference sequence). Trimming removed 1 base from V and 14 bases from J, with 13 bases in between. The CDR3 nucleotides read TGTGCCAGCAGCTTGATGGATGAGCGCACCCTCCACTCT. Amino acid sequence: CASSLMDERTLHS.

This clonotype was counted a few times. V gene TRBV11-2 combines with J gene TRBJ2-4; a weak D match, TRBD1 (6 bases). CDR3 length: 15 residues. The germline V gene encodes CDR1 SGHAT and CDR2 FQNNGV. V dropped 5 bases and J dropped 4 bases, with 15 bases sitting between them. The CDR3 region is CASSLGAQRKNIQYF. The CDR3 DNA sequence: TGTGCCAGCAGCCTGGGGGCGCAACGTAAAAACATTCAGTACTTC.

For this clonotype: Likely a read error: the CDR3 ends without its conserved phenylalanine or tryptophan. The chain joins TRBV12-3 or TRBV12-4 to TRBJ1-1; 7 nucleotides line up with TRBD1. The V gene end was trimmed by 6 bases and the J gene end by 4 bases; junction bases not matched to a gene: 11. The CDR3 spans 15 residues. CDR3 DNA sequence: TGTGCCAGCAGCTACATCACAGGGGCCGGCACTGAAGCTTTCTGT. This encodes CASSYITGAGTEAFC.

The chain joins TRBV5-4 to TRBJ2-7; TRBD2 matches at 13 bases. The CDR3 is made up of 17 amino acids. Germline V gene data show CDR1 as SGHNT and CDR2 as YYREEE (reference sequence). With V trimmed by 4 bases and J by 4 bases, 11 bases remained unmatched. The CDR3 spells CASSQGLAGATKYEQYF. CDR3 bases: TGTGCCAGCAGCCAAGGACTAGCGGGAGCGACCAAGTACGAGCAGTACTTC.

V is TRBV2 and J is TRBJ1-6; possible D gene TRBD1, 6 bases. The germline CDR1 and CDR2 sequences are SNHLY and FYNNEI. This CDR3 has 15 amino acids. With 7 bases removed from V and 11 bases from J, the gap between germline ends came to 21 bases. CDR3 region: CASKVSKGVNAPLHF. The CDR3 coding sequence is TGTGCCAGCAAGGTGTCGAAGGGGGTTAACGCACCCCTCCACTTT.

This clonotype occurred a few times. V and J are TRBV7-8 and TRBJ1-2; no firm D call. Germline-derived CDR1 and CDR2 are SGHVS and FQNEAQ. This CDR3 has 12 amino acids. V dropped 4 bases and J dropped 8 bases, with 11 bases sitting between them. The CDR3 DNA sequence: TGTGCCAGCAGCTCAGCCGAGAGCGGCTACACCTTC. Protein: CASSSAESGYTF.

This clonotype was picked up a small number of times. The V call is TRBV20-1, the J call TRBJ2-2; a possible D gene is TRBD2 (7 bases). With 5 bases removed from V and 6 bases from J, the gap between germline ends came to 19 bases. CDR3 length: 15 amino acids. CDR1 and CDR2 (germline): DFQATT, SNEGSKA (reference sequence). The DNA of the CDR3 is TGCAGTGCTCCTCCGGAGGGGGGGCGCGCCGGGGAGCTGTTTTTT. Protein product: CSAPPEGGRAGELFF.

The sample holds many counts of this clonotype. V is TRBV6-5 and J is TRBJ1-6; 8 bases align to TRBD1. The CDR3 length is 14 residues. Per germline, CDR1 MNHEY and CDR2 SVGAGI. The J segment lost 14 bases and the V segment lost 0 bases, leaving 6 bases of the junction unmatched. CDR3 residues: CASSYSDRALALHF. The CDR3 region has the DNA TGTGCCAGCAGTTACTCGGACAGGGCCTTGGCCCTCCACTTT.

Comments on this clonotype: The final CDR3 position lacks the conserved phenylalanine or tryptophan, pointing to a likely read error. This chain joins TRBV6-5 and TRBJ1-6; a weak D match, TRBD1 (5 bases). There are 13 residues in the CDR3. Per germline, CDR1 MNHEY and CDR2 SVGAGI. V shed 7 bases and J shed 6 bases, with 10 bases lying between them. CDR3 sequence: CASMRGSNSPLHL. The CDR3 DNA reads TGTGCCAGCATGAGGGGTAGTAATTCACCCCTCCACCTT.

The CDR3 is CASSPTANAYEQYF. The DNA of the CDR3 is TGCGCCAGCAGCCCGACAGCGAACGCCTACGAGCAGTACTTC. V gene TRBV5-1 combines with J gene TRBJ2-7, with a possible D match to TRBD1 (5 bases). Germline-derived CDR1 and CDR2 are SGHRS and YFSETQ. CDR3 length: 14 amino acids. V shed 4 bases and J shed 2 bases, with 13 bases lying between them.

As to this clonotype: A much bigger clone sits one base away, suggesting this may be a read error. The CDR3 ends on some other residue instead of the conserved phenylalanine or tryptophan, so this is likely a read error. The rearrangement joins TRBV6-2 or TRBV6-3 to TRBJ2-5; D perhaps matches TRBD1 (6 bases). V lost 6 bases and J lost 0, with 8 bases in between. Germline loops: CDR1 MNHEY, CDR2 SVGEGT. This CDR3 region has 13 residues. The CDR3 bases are TGTGCCAGCAGCGACAGGTACCAAGAGACCCAGTACTAC. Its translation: CASSDRYQETQYY.

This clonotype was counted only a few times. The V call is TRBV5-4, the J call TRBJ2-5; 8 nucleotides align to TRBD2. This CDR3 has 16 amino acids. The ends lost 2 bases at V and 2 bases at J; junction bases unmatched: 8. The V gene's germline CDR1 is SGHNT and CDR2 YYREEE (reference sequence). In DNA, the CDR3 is TGTGCCAGCAGCTTAAAAGGGACTAGGGGGCAAGAGACCCAGTACTTC. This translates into CASSLKGTRGQETQYF.

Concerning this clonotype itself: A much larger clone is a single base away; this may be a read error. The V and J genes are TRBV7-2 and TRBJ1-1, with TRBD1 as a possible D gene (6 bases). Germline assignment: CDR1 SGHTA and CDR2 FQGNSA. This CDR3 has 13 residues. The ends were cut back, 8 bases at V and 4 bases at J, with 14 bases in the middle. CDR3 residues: CTSGDRTATEAFF. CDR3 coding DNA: TGTACCAGCGGAGATCGGACAGCCACTGAAGCTTTCTTT.

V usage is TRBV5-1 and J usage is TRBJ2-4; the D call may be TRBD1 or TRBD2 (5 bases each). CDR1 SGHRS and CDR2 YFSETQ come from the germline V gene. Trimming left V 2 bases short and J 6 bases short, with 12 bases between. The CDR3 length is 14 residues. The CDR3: CASSFWGRGNIQYF. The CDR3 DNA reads TGCGCCAGCAGCTTCTGGGGACGGGGAAACATTCAGTACTTC.

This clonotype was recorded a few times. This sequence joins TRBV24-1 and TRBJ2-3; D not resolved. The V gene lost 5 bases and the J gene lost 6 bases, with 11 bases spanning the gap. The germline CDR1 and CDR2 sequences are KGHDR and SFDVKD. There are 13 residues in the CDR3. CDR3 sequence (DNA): TGTGCCACCAGTGGGGCGTGGTCCGATACGCAGTATTTT. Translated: CATSGAWSDTQYF.

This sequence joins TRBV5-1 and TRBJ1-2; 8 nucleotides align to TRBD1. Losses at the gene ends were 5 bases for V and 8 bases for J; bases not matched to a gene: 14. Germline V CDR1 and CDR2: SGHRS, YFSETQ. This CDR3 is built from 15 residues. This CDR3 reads CASRDLDGQGYGYTF. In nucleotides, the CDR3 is TGCGCCAGCAGGGACCTAGACGGACAGGGATACGGCTACACCTTC.

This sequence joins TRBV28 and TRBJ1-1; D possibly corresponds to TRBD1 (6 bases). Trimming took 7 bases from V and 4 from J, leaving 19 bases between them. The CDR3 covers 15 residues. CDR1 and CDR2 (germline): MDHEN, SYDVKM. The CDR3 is CASIKPGGGSTEAFF. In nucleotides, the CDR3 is TGTGCCAGCATCAAACCCGGGGGCGGGAGCACTGAAGCTTTCTTT.

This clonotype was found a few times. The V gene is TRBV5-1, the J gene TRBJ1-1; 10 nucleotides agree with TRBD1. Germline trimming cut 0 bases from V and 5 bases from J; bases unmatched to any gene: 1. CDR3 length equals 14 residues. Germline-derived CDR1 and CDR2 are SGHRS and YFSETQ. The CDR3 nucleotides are TGCGCCAGCAGCTTGGAGGGACAGGGGACTGAAGCTTTCTTT. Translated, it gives CASSLEGQGTEAFF.

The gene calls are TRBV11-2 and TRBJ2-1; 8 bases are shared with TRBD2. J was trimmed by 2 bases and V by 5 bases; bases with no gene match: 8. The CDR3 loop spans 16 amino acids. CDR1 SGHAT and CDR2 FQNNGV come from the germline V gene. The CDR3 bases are TGTGCCAGCAGCCCGCCGGCGGGACTAGCCTACAATGAGCAGTTCTTC. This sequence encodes CASSPPAGLAYNEQFF.

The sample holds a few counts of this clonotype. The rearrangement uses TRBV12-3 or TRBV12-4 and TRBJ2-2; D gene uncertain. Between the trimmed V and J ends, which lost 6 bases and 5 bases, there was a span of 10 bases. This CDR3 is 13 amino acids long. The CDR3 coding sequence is TGTGCCAGCAGCCCCCCGACGACCGGGGAGCTGTTTTTT. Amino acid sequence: CASSPPTTGELFF.

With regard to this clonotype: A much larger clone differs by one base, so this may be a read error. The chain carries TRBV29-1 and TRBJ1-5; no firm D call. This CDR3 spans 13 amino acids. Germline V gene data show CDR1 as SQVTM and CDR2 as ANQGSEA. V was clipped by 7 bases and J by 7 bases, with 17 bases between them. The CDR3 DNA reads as TGCAGCGCCACCACAGAAATTAAACAGCCCCAGCATTTT. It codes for CSATTEIKQPQHF.

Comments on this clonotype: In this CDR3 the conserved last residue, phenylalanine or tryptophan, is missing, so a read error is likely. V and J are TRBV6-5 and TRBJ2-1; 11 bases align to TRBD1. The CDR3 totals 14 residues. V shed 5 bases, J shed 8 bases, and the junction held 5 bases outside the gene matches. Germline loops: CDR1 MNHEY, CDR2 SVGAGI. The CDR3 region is CASSRTGGRDEQFS. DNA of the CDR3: TGTGCCAGCAGTAGGACAGGGGGCAGGGATGAGCAGTTCTCC.